Listed here are 30 T cell receptor beta chains from one sample, sequenced in a study of blood T cell repertoires in COVID-19. Some clones are missing from TCRdb's copy, which holds only in-frame ones; the method was immunoSEQ multiplex PCR. The sample consists of under 75,000 clones, 85% to 90% of them appearing once. Specimen: peripheral blood. The source is a man aged 45-65 years with acute or convalescent COVID-19.

The genes are TRBV7-2 and TRBJ2-2, with 12 nucleotides matching TRBD2. The germline CDR1 and CDR2 sequences are SGHTA and FQGNSA. J gave up 3 bases and V 4 bases, and 6 bases lay outside the gene matches. There are 17 residues in the CDR3. CDR3 sequence reads: CASSWRLAGADTGELFF. In nucleotides, the CDR3 is TGTGCCAGCAGCTGGCGACTAGCGGGAGCAGACACCGGGGAGCTGTTTTTT.

CDR3 DNA: TGCGCCAGCAGCTGGATACCGGGACAGGGTAACGAAAAACTGTTTTTT. This gives the protein CASSWIPGQGNEKLFF. The chain combines TRBV5-1 with TRBJ1-4, with 9 bases matching TRBD1. V was clipped by 3 bases and J by 8 bases; unmatched bases: 11. The CDR3 totals 16 residues. The germline V gene has CDR1 SGHRS and CDR2 YFSETQ.

The genes are TRBV28 and TRBJ1-1; no reliable D call. The CDR3 runs 12 residues. V was clipped by 7 bases and J by 0 bases, with 6 bases between them. The germline CDR1 and CDR2 sequences are MDHEN and SYDVKM. CDR3 loop: CASNKLNTEAFF. In DNA, the CDR3 is TGTGCCAGCAACAAATTGAACACTGAAGCTTTCTTT.

The CDR3 is CAWSGDSGELFF. In DNA, the CDR3 is TGTGCCTGGAGTGGCGATTCCGGGGAGCTGTTTTTT. The rearrangement uses TRBV30 and TRBJ2-2; D gene ambiguous. Germline lookup yields CDR1 GTSNPN and CDR2 SVGIG (reference sequence). Trimming took off 1 base at V and 6 bases at J, with 6 bases between the two ends. The CDR3 spans 12 residues.

The chain joins TRBV27 to TRBJ2-7; maybe TRBD1 (6 bases). With 8 bases removed from V and 4 bases from J, the gap between germline ends came to 12 bases. The CDR3 loop spans 12 amino acids. The germline V gene encodes CDR1 MNHEY and CDR2 SMNVEV (reference sequence). This CDR3 reads CASGQGQYEQYF. The CDR3 region has the DNA TGTGCCAGCGGACAAGGACAGTACGAGCAGTACTTC.

The rearrangement uses TRBV5-1 and TRBJ2-2, with D perhaps TRBD2 (6 bases). Germline lookup yields CDR1 SGHRS and CDR2 YFSETQ. The CDR3 length is 16 residues. The V end lost 9 bases, the J end lost 0 bases, and 18 bases lay between the germline ends. The CDR3 here is CATGGWAGSNTGELFF. Written as DNA, the CDR3 is TGCGCCACCGGAGGGTGGGCGGGATCGAACACCGGGGAGCTGTTTTTT.

The table lists this clone with a count of one. This chain joins TRBV30 and TRBJ2-4; 7 bases match TRBD1. Per the germline V gene, CDR1 is GTSNPN and CDR2 is SVGIG (reference sequence). V shed 6 bases and J 7 bases; nucleotides not matched to a gene: 6. This CDR3 has 12 amino acids. CDR3 amino acids: CACNTGVNIQYF. As DNA, the CDR3 is TGTGCCTGCAATACAGGGGTGAACATTCAGTACTTC.

The genes are TRBV4-3 and TRBJ2-5; 11 nucleotides agree with TRBD2. CDR1 and CDR2 from the germline V gene are LGHNA and YSLEER. Trimming took 1 base from V and 2 from J; bases not matched to a gene: 12. The CDR3 has 19 amino acids. The CDR3 nucleotides read TGCGCCAGCAGCCAAGTACTAGCGGGAGAACCGGTCGGGCAAGAGACCCAGTACTTC. Its protein is CASSQVLAGEPVGQETQYF.

V is TRBV24-1 and J is TRBJ1-2; maybe TRBD1 (6 bases). Trimming removed 7 bases at V and 7 bases at J, with 18 bases between. Germline assignment: CDR1 KGHDR and CDR2 SFDVKD. This CDR3 spans 14 amino acids. The CDR3: CATSTLDRSSGYTF. DNA for the CDR3: TGTGCCACCAGCACATTAGACAGGAGCTCTGGCTACACCTTC.

The V call is TRBV11-3, the J call TRBJ1-1; TRBD1 matches 8 bases. Germline V lookup: CDR1 SGHNT, CDR2 YENEEA. This CDR3 spans 15 amino acids. Germline trimming cut 5 bases from V and 0 bases from J; bases unmatched to any gene: 5. CDR3 DNA: TGTGCCAGCAGCAACGCGGGACAGGTGAACACTGAAGCTTTCTTT. Translation gives CASSNAGQVNTEAFF.

The chain uses TRBV4-2 and TRBJ2-2, with D possibly being TRBD2 (6 bases). Germline V CDR1 and CDR2: LGHNA, YNFKEQ. CDR3 size: 18 residues. The germline V and J ends were trimmed by 6 bases and 0 bases, with 20 bases remaining between them. This CDR3 is CASRKPSTGLTNTGELFF. The CDR3 coding sequence is TGTGCCAGCAGGAAGCCCTCCACGGGACTGACGAACACCGGGGAGCTGTTTTTT.

V usage is TRBV10-1 and J usage is TRBJ2-3, with 8 bases that match TRBD2. The CDR3 consists of 16 residues. Per the germline V gene, CDR1 is WNHNN and CDR2 is SYGVQD (reference sequence). The junction had 4 bases not matched to a gene; V was cut back by 2 bases and J by 0 bases. CDR3 sequence: CASSERSSGSTDTQYF. The CDR3 DNA reads TGCGCCAGCAGTGAGAGGTCTAGCGGGAGCACAGATACGCAGTATTTT.

This chain uses TRBV6-5 with TRBJ1-5, with TRBD1 as a possible D gene (5 bases). CDR3 length: 15 residues. Germline CDR1 MNHEY, CDR2 SVGAGI. The V and J ends lost 4 bases and 3 bases respectively, with 13 bases between them. CDR3 sequence reads: CASSSQPGYNQPQHF. For the CDR3, the DNA is TGTGCCAGCAGTTCCCAACCAGGGTACAATCAGCCCCAGCATTTT.

Concerning this clone: At the DNA level, this CDR3 is encoded by other sequences in the same sample as well. The chain couples TRBV3-1 (or the pseudogene TRBV3-2) to TRBJ2-2, with a possible D match to TRBD2 (5 bases). Germline CDR1 and CDR2: LGHDT and YNNKEL (reference sequence). With 3 bases removed from V and 5 bases from J, the gap between germline ends came to 10 bases. The CDR3 spans 14 residues. The CDR3 protein is CASSQDSTTGELFF. The CDR3 DNA reads as TGTGCCAGCAGCCAGGACTCAACAACCGGGGAGCTGTTTTTT.

This chain links TRBV5-5 with TRBJ1-4; the match to TRBD1 covers 7 bases. Per germline, CDR1 SGHKS and CDR2 YYEKEE (reference sequence). Trimming removed 3 bases from V and 0 bases from J; junction bases left unmatched: 11. This CDR3 has 18 residues. In DNA, the CDR3 is TGTGCCAGCAGCTGGAGGACAGGCCAACCTGCAACTAATGAAAAACTGTTTTTT. Translating gives CASSWRTGQPATNEKLFF.

The CDR3 DNA is TGTGCCAGCACCCGGGAGGGCGGATGGGGAAGCTCCTACAATGAGCAGTTCTTC. This gives the protein CASTREGGWGSSYNEQFF. This rearrangement joins TRBV27 to TRBJ2-1; 8 positions match TRBD2. V dropped 7 bases and J dropped 0; count of bases not matched to a gene: 14. The CDR3 loop spans 18 amino acids. Looked up from germline, CDR1 is MNHEY and CDR2 is SMNVEV (reference sequence).

This chain uses TRBV5-4 with TRBJ2-1; TRBD1 matches 9 bases. Germline CDR1 SGHNT, CDR2 YYREEE (reference sequence). The CDR3 sequence is 15 residues long. The trim removed 3 bases at V and 5 bases at J, leaving 6 bases unmatched. The CDR3 region has the DNA TGTGCCAGCAGCTATCCGGGACAGGGCAACAATGAGCAGTTCTTC. Amino acid sequence: CASSYPGQGNNEQFF.

The J gene is TRBJ1-5, the V gene TRBV27; TRBD1 might be the D (5 bases). Germline lookup yields CDR1 MNHEY and CDR2 SMNVEV (reference sequence). V lost 1 base to trimming and J lost 8 bases, with 9 bases between them. CDR3 length: 13 residues. Here the CDR3 DNA reads TGTGCCAGCAGTTTATGGGGGGGGAAGCCCCAGCATTTT. This translates into CASSLWGGKPQHF.

The rearrangement joins TRBV2 to TRBJ2-7; D might be TRBD2 (5 bases). Per the germline V gene, CDR1 is SNHLY and CDR2 is FYNNEI. V was pared by 2 bases and J by 0 bases, with 5 bases between. This CDR3 is built from 13 residues. As DNA, the CDR3 is TGTGCCAGCAGTGAACGGGGCTCCTACGAGCAGTACGTC. Translation gives CASSERGSYEQYV.

The chain carries TRBV29-1 and TRBJ2-7; 8 nucleotides agree with TRBD2. With 4 bases clipped from V and 2 bases from J, the junction kept 4 bases outside the gene matches. The V gene's germline CDR1 is SQVTM and CDR2 ANQGSEA. The CDR3 length is 13 residues. The DNA of the CDR3 is TGCAGCGTTGGTTTTAGCGGGGCCTACGAGCAGTACTTC. Its translation is CSVGFSGAYEQYF.

This clone was observed a few times. The chain is built from TRBV10-1 and TRBJ1-6, with D perhaps matching TRBD1 (6 bases). CDR3 length: 15 amino acids. Trimming cost V 2 bases and J 6 bases, with 11 bases left between them. Germline loops: CDR1 WNHNN, CDR2 SYGVQD (reference sequence). CDR3 DNA sequence: TGCGCCAGCAGTGAGAGGCAGGGGATTAATTCACCCCTCCACTTT. It translates to CASSERQGINSPLHF.

A single count supports this clone. This chain connects TRBV18 to TRBJ2-5; D call uncertain. The V and J ends lost 3 bases and 3 bases respectively, with 11 bases between them. The CDR3 totals 14 residues. The germline gives CDR1 KGHSH, CDR2 LQKENI. CDR3 bases: TGTGCCAGCTCACCCCCACCCCCGGAAGAGACCCAGTACTTC. This sequence encodes CASSPPPPEETQYF.

The V and J genes are TRBV5-1 and TRBJ1-3; a weak D match, TRBD1 (6 bases). In germline, CDR1 is SGHRS, CDR2 YFSETQ. V gave up 0 bases and J gave up 2 bases, with 12 bases separating them. There are 16 residues in the CDR3. The CDR3 nucleotides are TGCGCCAGCAGCTTGGTCCCAGGGGCACCTGGAAACACCATATATTTT. Translated, it gives CASSLVPGAPGNTIYF. The whole variable domain, filled in from reference TRBV5-1 and TRBJ1-3, reads KAGVTQTPRYLIKTRGQQVTLSCSPISGHRSVSWYQQTPGQGLQFLFEYFSETQRNKGNFPGRFSGRQFSNSRSEMNVSTLELGDSALYLCASSLVPGAPGNTIYFGEGSWLTVV.

CDR3 sequence (DNA): TGTGCCAGCAGCGGGACAGGGATAACTGAAGCTTTCTTT. Translating gives CASSGTGITEAFF. The genes are TRBV11-3 and TRBJ1-1, with 9 bases aligning to TRBD1. Germline V CDR1 and CDR2: SGHNT, YENEEA. The CDR3 loop spans 13 amino acids. V gave up 5 bases and J gave up 5 bases; unmatched junction bases: 3.

The CDR3 reads CASSLQGRRTDTQYF. The CDR3, as DNA: TGTGCCAGCAGCCTACAGGGGAGAAGAACAGATACGCAGTATTTT. V and J are TRBV28 and TRBJ2-3, with 7 positions matching TRBD1. CDR3 length equals 15 residues. Germline CDR1 is MDHEN and CDR2 is SYDVKM. V trimming: 6 bases; J trimming: 3 bases; junction bases outside the gene matches: 9.

The rearrangement joins TRBV11-2 to TRBJ2-5, with 12 bases identical to TRBD1. Germline V gene sequence: CDR1 SGHAT, CDR2 FQNNGV. J was trimmed by 2 bases and V by 5 bases; bases with no gene match: 6. This CDR3 spans 16 amino acids. The CDR3 DNA reads TGTGCCAGCAGCGACAGGGACAGGGGGCTGCAAGAGACCCAGTACTTC. It specifies CASSDRDRGLQETQYF.

V is TRBV6-5 and J is TRBJ2-7; 10 positions agree with TRBD1. The CDR3 is made up of 14 amino acids. Germline CDR1 and CDR2: MNHEY and SVGAGI. V shed 6 bases and J 2 bases; nucleotides not matched to a gene: 4. The CDR3 DNA reads TGTGCCAGCAGCCGGGACAGGGGAACCTACGAGCAGTACGTC. This sequence encodes CASSRDRGTYEQYV.

This sequence joins TRBV7-2 and TRBJ1-5; a possible D gene is TRBD1 (5 bases). Germline V gene sequence: CDR1 SGHTA, CDR2 FQGNSA. The germline V and J ends were trimmed by 3 bases and 4 bases, with 13 bases remaining between them. The CDR3 extends over 15 amino acids. The DNA for the CDR3 is TGTGCCAGCAGCTTGGCTGGACACCTTAATCAGCCCCAGCATTTT. Its translation is CASSLAGHLNQPQHF.

The J gene is TRBJ1-1, the V gene TRBV7-9; D remains ambiguous. The V and J ends lost 0 bases and 0 bases respectively, with 8 bases between them. The germline CDR1 and CDR2 sequences are SEHNR and FQNEAQ (reference sequence). This CDR3 region has 15 residues. This CDR3 reads CASSLASPLNTEAFF. The CDR3 bases are TGTGCCAGCAGCTTAGCCTCCCCCCTGAACACTGAAGCTTTCTTT.

The CDR3 loop is CASSQPPRLGSVGELFF. CDR3 coding DNA: TGTGCCAGCAGCCAGCCCCCGAGACTAGGAAGCGTGGGGGAGCTGTTTTTT. The V and J genes are TRBV3-1 (or the pseudogene TRBV3-2) and TRBJ2-2, with D perhaps matching TRBD2 (6 bases). This CDR3 spans 17 amino acids. CDR1 and CDR2 from the germline V gene are LGHDT and YNNKEL (reference sequence). V was shortened by 3 bases and J by 8 bases, with 22 bases between the two germline ends.